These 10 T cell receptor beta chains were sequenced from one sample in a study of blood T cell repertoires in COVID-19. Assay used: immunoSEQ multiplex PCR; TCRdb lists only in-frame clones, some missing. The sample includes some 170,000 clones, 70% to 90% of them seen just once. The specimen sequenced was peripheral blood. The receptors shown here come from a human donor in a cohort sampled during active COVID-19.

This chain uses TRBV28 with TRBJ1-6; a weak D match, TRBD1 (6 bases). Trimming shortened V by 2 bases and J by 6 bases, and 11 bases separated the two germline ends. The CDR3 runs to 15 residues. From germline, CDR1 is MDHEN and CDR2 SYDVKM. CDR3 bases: TGTGCCAGCAGTTTAGCCGGACAGATTAATTCACCCCTCCACTTT. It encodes CASSLAGQINSPLHF.

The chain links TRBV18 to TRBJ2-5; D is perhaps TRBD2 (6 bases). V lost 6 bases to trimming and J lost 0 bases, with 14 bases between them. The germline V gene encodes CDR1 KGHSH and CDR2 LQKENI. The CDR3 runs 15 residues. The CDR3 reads CASSNRGGNQETQYF. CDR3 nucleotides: TGTGCCAGCTCCAACCGGGGAGGTAACCAAGAGACCCAGTACTTC.

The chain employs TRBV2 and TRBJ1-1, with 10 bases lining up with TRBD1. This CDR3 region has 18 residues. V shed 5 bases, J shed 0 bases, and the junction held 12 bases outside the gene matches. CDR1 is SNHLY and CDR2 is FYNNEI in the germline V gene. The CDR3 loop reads CASSTGTGVFSMNTEAFF. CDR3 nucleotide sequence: TGTGCCAGCAGTACTGGGACAGGGGTTTTCTCCATGAACACTGAAGCTTTCTTT.

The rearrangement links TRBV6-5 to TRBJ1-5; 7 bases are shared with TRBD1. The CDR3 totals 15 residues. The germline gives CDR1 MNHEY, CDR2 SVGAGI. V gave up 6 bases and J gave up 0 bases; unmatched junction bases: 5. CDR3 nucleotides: TGTGCCAGCAGATTGGGACAGAATAGCAATCAGCCCCAGCATTTT. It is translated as CASRLGQNSNQPQHF.

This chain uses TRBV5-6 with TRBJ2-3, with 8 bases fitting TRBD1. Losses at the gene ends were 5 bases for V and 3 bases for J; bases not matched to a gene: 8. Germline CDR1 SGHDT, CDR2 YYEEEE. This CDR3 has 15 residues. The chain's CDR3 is CASRIEDRATDTQYF. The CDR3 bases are TGTGCCAGCAGGATAGAGGACAGGGCAACAGATACGCAGTATTTT.

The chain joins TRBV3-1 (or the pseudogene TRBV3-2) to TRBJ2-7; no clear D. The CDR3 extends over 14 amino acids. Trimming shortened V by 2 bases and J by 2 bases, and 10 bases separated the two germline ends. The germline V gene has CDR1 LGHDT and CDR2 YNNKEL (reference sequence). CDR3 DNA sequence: TGTGCCAGCAGCCAACGGCAGGCCACCTACGAGCAGTACTTC. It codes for CASSQRQATYEQYF.

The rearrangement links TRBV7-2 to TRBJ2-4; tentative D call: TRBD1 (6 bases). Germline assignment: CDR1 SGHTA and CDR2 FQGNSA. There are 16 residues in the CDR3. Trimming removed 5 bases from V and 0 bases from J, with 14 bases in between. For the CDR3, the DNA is TGTGCCAGCAGCCCCAGGCAGGGGCTAGCCAAAAACATTCAGTACTTC. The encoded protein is CASSPRQGLAKNIQYF.

CDR3 nucleotides: TGCGCCAGCCCTCGCACGGGACAGGGGAATTATTGCCATGGCTACACCTTC. This gives the protein CASPRTGQGNYCHGYTF. The V call is TRBV23-1, the J call TRBJ1-2, with TRBD1 matching 10 bases. TRBV23-1 counts as an open reading frame of uncertain function. The CDR3 loop spans 17 amino acids. The J segment lost 6 bases and the V segment lost 8 bases, leaving 18 bases of the junction unmatched.

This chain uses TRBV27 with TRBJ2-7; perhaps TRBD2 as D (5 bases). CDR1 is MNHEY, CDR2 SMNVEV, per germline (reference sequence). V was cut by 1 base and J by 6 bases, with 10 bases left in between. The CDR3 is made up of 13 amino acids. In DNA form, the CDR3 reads TGTGCCAGCAGTTTATTCGCTCGGGGCGAGCAGTACTTC. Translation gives CASSLFARGEQYF.

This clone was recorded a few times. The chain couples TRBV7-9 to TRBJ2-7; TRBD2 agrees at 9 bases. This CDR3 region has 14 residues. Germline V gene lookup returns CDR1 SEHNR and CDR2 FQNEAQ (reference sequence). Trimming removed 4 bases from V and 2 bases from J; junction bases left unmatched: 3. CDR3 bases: TGTGCCAGCAGCTCCACTAGCGGGCCCTACGAGCAGTACTTC. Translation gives CASSSTSGPYEQYF.